The entry that follows covers one T cell receptor beta chain sequence. Its binding antigen is unknown. Base qualities were left out, and no much larger clone turns up one base away. V is trimmed back by 2 bases and J by 3 bases, and the junction contains 8 bases that no gene match accounts for. The CDR3 holds 17 amino acids from the cysteine to the phenylalanine. Here the CDR3 DNA is all that survives: 51 bases in frame from base 1. The germline V gene (reference sequence) gives CDR1 as LNHDA and CDR2 as SQIVND. This specimen belongs to a study of blood T cell repertoires in COVID-19 (dated by TCRdb to about 2020). As for the study more broadly: Samples covering the acute and convalescent phases of COVID-19 were provided by collaborators in the United States, Italy and Spain. The prospective study material was composed of cDNA or gDNA derived from T cells, B-cell-depleted T cells, or PBMCs. The dataset comprised deeply sampled blood TCRbeta repertoires from subjects exposed to, actively infected with, or recovered from COVID-19. A freely available public database, intended as a resource for researchers studying the immune response to SARS-CoV-2, is where the repertoires were released. Samples were obtained from the ongoing ImmuneRACE study (first 160 participants) and from 1,254 subjects provided by 6 global collaborators. Sample metadata almost always included a de-identified subject ID, COVID-19 status, age in years and sex. HLA class I and class II types, where available, came from metadata supplied by the sample provider rather than from assay-based typing.

The study at large found these results: The quantity of clinical and demographic metadata differed by source and by participant and was supplied without curation.

TCRbeta CDR3 regions were amplified from genomic DNA by means of the immunoSEQ Assay, a bias-controlled multiplex PCR. The paper's data handling went like this. Nucleated cell counts per sample were estimated from amplification of reference gene primers within the assay. To quantify the absolute abundance of each unique TCRbeta CDR3 rearrangement, sequence reads were collapsed and filtered. For each sample, productive Simpson clonality was calculated as the square root of Simpson's diversity index across productive rearrangements. This is the immuneACCESS table as TCRdb keeps it, with only in-frame sequences that have V and J called. A part of the clones is gone; compared with another copy, unresolved V genes explain less than half, and the rest is unexplained. V and J calls and clone size are those listed in that table; D and trimming were worked out from the DNA. A total of 65,000 to 90,000 clones appear in this sample, roughly 90% of them only once. Around 3% of the sample belongs to the ten largest clones.

Collaborating institutions collected whole blood in K2EDTA tubes following their own protocols. For TCRbeta analysis, collaborators shipped samples in one of three forms: frozen whole blood, isolated PBMCs, or DNA extracted from either of those sample types. Sequencing used peripheral blood. The chain couples TRBV19 to TRBJ2-2; TRBD1 lines up with 8 middle nucleotides. The TCR sequence derives from a woman aged 50 to 65 with active or convalescent COVID-19. The DNA sequence follows: TGTGCCAGTAGTATAAACAGGGGGGCGTCTTACACCGGGGAGCTGTTTTTT. Translated, this gives CASSINRGASYTGELFF.